This T cell receptor (beta chain) appears in the sequencing data of a study of graft-versus-host responses after intestinal transplantation. Measured with immunoSEQ multiplex PCR; TCRdb has only the in-frame clones, and not every one. The sample yields 1,900 or so clones, 86% seen once. This CDR3 comprises 14 residues. Trimming shortened V by 8 bases and J by 2 bases, and 17 bases separated the two germline ends. Intraepithelial and lamina propria lymphocytes were freed from processed graft tissue. This clonotype was obtained from a human patient who received an intestinal transplant, so some T cells may come from the graft donor. The rearrangement uses TRBV5-3 and TRBJ2-7; perhaps D is TRBD1 or TRBD2 (5 bases each). TRBV5-3 has ORF status, its function being uncertain. The sample was ileum tissue, taken approximately 10 weeks after transplant. The DNA of the CDR3 is TGTGCCAGCAGCCCCGGGACCGAACCCTACGAGCAGTACTTC. As protein: CASSPGTEPYEQYF.